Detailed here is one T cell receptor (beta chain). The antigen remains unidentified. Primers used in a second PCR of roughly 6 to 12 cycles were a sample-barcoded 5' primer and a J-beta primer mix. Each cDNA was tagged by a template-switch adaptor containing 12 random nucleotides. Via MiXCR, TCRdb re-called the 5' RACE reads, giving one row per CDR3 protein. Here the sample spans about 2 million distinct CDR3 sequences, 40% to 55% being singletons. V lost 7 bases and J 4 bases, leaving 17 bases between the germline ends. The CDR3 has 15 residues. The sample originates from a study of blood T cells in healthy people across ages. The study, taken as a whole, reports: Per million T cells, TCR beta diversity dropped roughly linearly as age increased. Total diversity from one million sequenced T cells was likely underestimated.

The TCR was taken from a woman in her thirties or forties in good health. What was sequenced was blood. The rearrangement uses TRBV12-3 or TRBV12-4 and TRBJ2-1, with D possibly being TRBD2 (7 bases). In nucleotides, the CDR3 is TGTGCCAGCACTTCTTGGGGGGGCGAGTACAATGAGCAGTTCTTC. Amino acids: CASTSWGGEYNEQFF.